The entry that follows covers one T cell receptor beta chain sequence. TCRdb's table, derived via immunoSEQ multiplex PCR, lists solely in-frame clones and lacks some. The sample consists of 200,000 to 250,000 clones, just under 95% of them appearing once. This sample was included in a study of control samples from healthy donors and cancer patients. In germline, CDR1 is MRHNA, CDR2 SNTAGT. The CDR3 runs to 16 residues. V was pared by 6 bases and J by 0 bases, with 12 bases between. Sequencing was performed on blood. The receptor comes from a man between 50 and 59 years old in good health. The rearrangement joins TRBV6-4 to TRBJ1-6; the D is unclear. The CDR3 DNA sequence: TGTGCCAGCAGGACATCTATAAACTCCTATAATTCACCCCTCCACTTT. Translation: CASRTSINSYNSPLHF.